This TCR beta chain was sequenced in a study of beta chain features in type 1 diabetes. As for the study in general: Cell yields, age and gender were similar between patients and healthy donors. The samples had about 100,000,000 sorted cells examined in all. General observations from the study: Sequencing used cDNA, and cells with high TCR expression could therefore be over-represented. People with Type 1 diabetes carried modestly yet significantly shorter TCRB CDR3s in all four CD4+ subsets. Whether HLA type affects TCRB rearrangement stayed undetermined in the present work.

CDR1 is SQVTM, CDR2 ANQGSEA, per germline. This CDR3 has 14 amino acids. The V gene lost 3 bases and the J gene lost 2 bases, with 12 bases spanning the gap. Expressed TCRB transcripts were sequenced, since all the RNA that had been isolated was reverse transcribed. Assay used: immunoSEQ multiplex PCR; TCRdb lists only in-frame clones, some missing. The table records over 200,000 clones, approximately 10% of them present only once. This clone has a handful of counts. Its antigen is as yet unknown. The receptor comes from a man under 40 with type 1 diabetes. The sequencing sample was made of naive CD4+ T cells from blood. The chain employs TRBV29-1 and TRBJ2-3; D might be TRBD1 (6 bases). This CDR3 reads CSVDPQGITDTQYF. The CDR3 nucleotides are TGCAGCGTTGACCCTCAGGGGATCACAGATACGCAGTATTTT.